What follows is one T cell receptor beta chain and its context. The antigen is not known. It was with 60 Vbeta and 13 Jbeta primers that the PCR ran. Sequencing was performed with immunoSEQ multiplex PCR; in TCRdb, only in-frame clones are kept and a portion is missing. The sample carries approximately 210,000 clones, 80% to 85% recorded once. These data originate in a study of cytomegalovirus exposure and HLA in healthy donors. Study context: When about 400 donors were genotyped, around 77% of them were found to fall in the Caucasian-associated ancestry cluster. Study results and limitations: In vitro work confirmed that a few CMV-associated chains recognize CMV antigens. A later examination showed that TCR association rates differed by HLA locus, with DRB1 most and HLA-C fewest.

Trimming removed 0 bases from V and 10 bases from J; junction bases left unmatched: 11. The CDR3 consists of 16 residues. The germline CDR1 and CDR2 sequences are MNHEY and SVGAGI. This chain connects TRBV6-5 to TRBJ2-1, with 8 positions matching TRBD1. Material: PBMCs. The TCR originated in a woman in her 40s in good health and CMV-seronegative. The CDR3 is CASSYSRQGRMWEQFF. The CDR3 region has the DNA TGTGCCAGCAGTTACTCGAGACAGGGGCGTATGTGGGAGCAGTTCTTC.